These 24 T cell receptor beta chains were sequenced from one sample in a study of Tregs in tolerant kidney transplant recipients (dated by TCRdb to the late 2010s). The receptor library was made with the immunoSEQ multiplex PCR assay. Held by TCRdb, this immuneACCESS table contains in-frame sequences only and omits some clones. Under half of the omission traces to an unresolved V gene where checked; the cause of the rest is unknown. The sample's records list about 48,000 clones. The ten largest account for roughly 0.89% of the sample. In light of the paper, this sample's time point label describes: blood sample drawn before combined kidney and bone marrow transplant. The sequenced sample was CD4+ T cells from blood, obtained before the transplant. Receptors originate from a human donor who received a combined kidney and bone marrow transplant.

In the case of this clone: The read halts 3 residues ahead of the CDR3 end, with the missing end drawn from the germline J gene. The genes are TRBV20-1 and TRBJ2-1, with 7 bases fitting TRBD2. CDR3 length: 16 residues. Germline V gene lookup returns CDR1 DFQATT and CDR2 SNEGSKA (reference sequence). J was trimmed by 4 bases and V by 0 bases; bases with no gene match: 9. The CDR3 bases that were read are TGCAGTGCTAGAGATACCGGGACTATCCGTTACAATGAG. Translating gives CSARDTGTIRYNE. The whole CDR3 region reads CSARDTGTIRYNEQFF.

Details on this clone: Sequencing ends 3 residues short of the CDR3 end; the germline J gene provides the rest. The rearrangement joins TRBV7-8 to TRBJ1-2, with 10 bases identical to TRBD1. The CDR3 length is 13 residues. CDR1 is SGHVS, CDR2 FQNEAQ, per germline. The CDR3 loop reads CASSPGTGVGYTF. Incomplete CDR3 DNA: TGTGCCAGCAGCCCCGGGACAGGGGTGGGC. The full variable domain, its missing parts supplied by reference TRBV7-8 and TRBJ1-2, is GAGVSQSPRYKVAKRGQDVALRCDPISGHVSLFWYQQALGQGPEFLTYFQNEAQLDKSGLPSDRFFAERPEGSVSTLKIQRTQQEDSAVYLCASSPGTGVGYTFGSGTRLTVV.

As concerns this clone: The missing CDR3 end, 3 residues past where the read stops, is filled in from the germline J gene. The chain joins TRBV19 to TRBJ1-1; D possibly corresponds to TRBD1 (6 bases). With 3 bases removed from V and 2 bases from J, the gap between germline ends came to 16 bases. This CDR3 spans 16 amino acids. CDR1 LNHDA and CDR2 SQIVND come from the germline V gene (reference sequence). Partial CDR3 DNA: TGTGCCAGTAGTATGGTCTCTGGGGGCCCCAACACTGAA. Protein product: CASSMVSGGPNTE. The whole CDR3 protein reads CASSMVSGGPNTEAFF.

On this clone: The read stops 3 residues short of the end of the CDR3; the missing end is completed from the germline J gene. The chain has TRBV18 and TRBJ2-2; D not certain. Trimming pared 6 bases from V and 4 bases from J, leaving 9 bases between. Germline CDR1 and CDR2: KGHSH and LQKENI. The CDR3 is made up of 13 amino acids. The DNA read from the CDR3 is TGTGCCAGCTCGGTGGCAGTCACCGGGGAG. Its translation is CASSVAVTGE. The CDR3, in full, reads CASSVAVTGELFF.

Details on this clone: The CDR3 end lies 3 residues beyond the end of the read and is filled in from the germline J gene. The chain carries TRBV20-1 and TRBJ2-2; a possible D gene is TRBD1 (7 bases). The CDR3 runs 16 residues. Germline CDR1 is DFQATT and CDR2 is SNEGSKA (reference sequence). Deletions cut 0 bases from V and 3 bases from J, with 14 bases between. CDR3 sequence: CSARDGGRGDTGELFF. The CDR3 DNA, read in part, is TGCAGTGCTAGAGATGGTGGCAGGGGGGACACCGGGGAG.

Note on this clone: The read ends 3 residues early relative to the CDR3; the germline J gene fills the gap. The chain links TRBV11-2 to TRBJ2-5; a weak D match, TRBD1 (5 bases). V was trimmed by 1 base and J by 3 bases, leaving 6 bases between them. The CDR3 length is 13 residues. Germline lookup yields CDR1 SGHAT and CDR2 FQNNGV. CDR3 bases read: TGTGCCAGCAGCTTAGCCAGGGAAGAGACC. Amino acids: CASSLAREET. The entire CDR3 protein is CASSLAREETQYF.

Details on this clone: The CDR3 goes on 3 residues after the read ends, and that part is filled in from the germline J gene. This chain joins TRBV5-1 and TRBJ1-1; possible D gene TRBD1, 5 bases. The CDR3 consists of 17 residues. CDR1 is SGHRS, CDR2 YFSETQ, per germline. Between the trimmed V and J ends, which lost 4 bases and 0 bases, there was a span of 19 bases. The CDR3 sequence is CASSLLIGGGMNTEAFF. CDR3 DNA, as far as it was read: TGCGCCAGCAGCCTCCTTATCGGGGGGGGAATGAACACTGAA.

Here the CDR3 reads CASSSPGTGSGELFF. The covered CDR3 bases are TGCGCCAGCAGCTCCCCCGGGACAGGGAGCGGGGAG. The chain is built from TRBV5-1 and TRBJ2-2; 9 bases are a match to TRBD1. The read ends 3 residues early relative to the CDR3; the germline J gene fills the gap. CDR1 SGHRS and CDR2 YFSETQ come from the germline V gene. Trimming cost V 3 bases and J 7 bases; bases outside gene matches: 7. This CDR3 spans 15 amino acids.

A remark on this clone: The read ends 3 residues shy of where the CDR3 ends; the end is completed using the germline J gene. The chain is built from TRBV7-8 and TRBJ2-6, with no clear D. This CDR3 contains 14 residues. Trimming cost V 5 bases and J 2 bases, with 7 bases left between them. Germline V gene sequence: CDR1 SGHVS, CDR2 FQNEAQ. The covered CDR3 bases are TGTGCCAGCAGCCCAGACACTGGGGCCAACGTC. Encoded protein: CASSPDTGANV. The entire CDR3 reads CASSPDTGANVLTF.

Concerning this clone itself: The observed sequence ends 3 residues before the CDR3 terminus, with the missing tail filled in from the germline J gene. The rearrangement links TRBV9 to TRBJ1-4; no definite D call. Trimming left V 4 bases short and J 7 bases short, with 14 bases between. This CDR3 region has 14 residues. Germline V gene data show CDR1 as SGDLS and CDR2 as YYNGEE. Partial CDR3 DNA: TGTGCCAGCAGCCCAGCGGTACAAGGTGAAAAA. Translating it yields CASSPAVQGEK. The complete CDR3 protein is CASSPAVQGEKLFF.

About this clone: The read terminates 3 residues before the CDR3 end, so the remaining end is supplied by the germline J gene. The J gene is TRBJ1-1, the V gene TRBV5-6; 8 bases are a match to TRBD1. The CDR3 length is 13 residues. J gave up 5 bases and V 3 bases, and 3 bases lay outside the gene matches. Germline V CDR1 and CDR2: SGHDT, YYEEEE. CDR3 loop: CASSWTGRTEAFF. CDR3 DNA, as far as it was read: TGTGCCAGCAGCTGGACAGGGAGAACTGAA.

In the case of this clone: The read ends 3 residues early relative to the CDR3; the germline J gene fills the gap. The chain has TRBV7-9 and TRBJ1-6; 7 bases line up with TRBD1. V lost 5 bases, J lost 5 bases, and 6 bases stayed unmatched. The CDR3 has 15 amino acids. CDR1 and CDR2 from the germline V gene are SEHNR and FQNEAQ (reference sequence). CDR3 DNA (partial): TGTGCCAGCAGCCCGAGACAGGGTCATAATTCACCC. Residues: CASSPRQGHNSP. The entire CDR3 reads CASSPRQGHNSPLHF.

A word on this clone: The read ends 3 residues before the CDR3 terminus; that terminus is restored from the germline J gene. J is TRBJ1-2 and V is TRBV30, with D maybe TRBD1 (5 bases). The CDR3 runs to 14 residues. The germline gives CDR1 GTSNPN, CDR2 SVGIG (reference sequence). The CDR3 is CAWSEGQKGYGYTF. The CDR3 DNA, read in part, is TGTGCCTGGAGCGAGGGGCAAAAGGGGTACGGC.

With respect to this clone: Sequencing ends 3 residues short of the CDR3 end; the germline J gene provides the rest. V and J are TRBV18 and TRBJ1-2; unclear D gene. Trimming shortened V by 3 bases and J by 5 bases, and 10 bases separated the two germline ends. The CDR3 contains 13 residues. Germline V gene sequence: CDR1 KGHSH, CDR2 LQKENI. The CDR3 bases that were read are TGTGCCAGCTCACCGACGCAGGAGTATGGC. It yields the protein CASSPTQEYG. The full-length CDR3 reads as CASSPTQEYGYTF.

Of note for this clone: The read falls 3 residues short of the CDR3 end, and the missing part is taken from the germline J gene. The V call is TRBV13, the J call TRBJ2-7, with D unclear. Germline V gives CDR1 PRHDT, CDR2 FYEKMQ (reference sequence). The CDR3 has 14 amino acids. Trimming left V 4 bases short and J 0 bases short, with 10 bases between. The sequenced part of the CDR3 DNA is TGTGCCAGCAGCTCCGACCCTAGCTCCTACGAG. Its translation is CASSSDPSSYE. The whole CDR3 is CASSSDPSSYEQYF.

Regarding this clone: The CDR3 end is not reached by the read, which stops 3 residues before it; the germline J gene fills it in. The chain couples TRBV19 to TRBJ2-5; perhaps TRBD1 as D (6 bases). This CDR3 is 15 amino acids long. V gave up 6 bases and J gave up 0 bases, with 14 bases separating them. The germline gives CDR1 LNHDA, CDR2 SQIVND (reference sequence). CDR3 DNA, as far as it was read: TGTGCCAGTAGCCGTTCCGGACAGAACCAAGAGACC. Its translation: CASSRSGQNQET. Given in full, the CDR3 is CASSRSGQNQETQYF.

About this clone itself: The DNA ends 3 residues before the CDR3 does, and the rest of the CDR3 is filled in from the germline J gene. The chain uses TRBV20-1 and TRBJ2-3; 8 positions agree with TRBD1. Germline V gene data show CDR1 as DFQATT and CDR2 as SNEGSKA (reference sequence). This CDR3 region has 13 residues. The V segment lost 6 bases and the J segment 1 base; nucleotides outside the gene matches: 3. This chain's CDR3 is CSATGGRTDTQYF. The part of the CDR3 DNA that was read is TGCAGTGCCACAGGGGGTCGCACAGATACG.

About this clone itself: The CDR3 extends 3 residues past the end of the read, so its final part is completed from the germline J gene. The gene calls are TRBV2 and TRBJ2-7, with 8 bases identical to TRBD1. This CDR3 spans 13 amino acids. The junction had 3 bases not matched to a gene; V was cut back by 3 bases and J by 5 bases. The germline V gene has CDR1 SNHLY and CDR2 FYNNEI. CDR3 amino acids: CASSDRGRDEQYF. The CDR3 DNA, read in part, is TGTGCCAGCAGTGACAGGGGGCGCGACGAG.

The sequenced CDR3 bases are TGTGCCAGCAACTCCCCGGGGGGGGACCGGCCC. This translates into CASNSPGGDRP. The full CDR3 reads CASNSPGGDRPQHF. This rearrangement joins TRBV6-2 or TRBV6-3 to TRBJ1-5; possibly TRBD1 for D (5 bases). The CDR3 extends 3 residues past the end of the read, so its final part is completed from the germline J gene. CDR3 length: 14 amino acids. Germline lookup yields CDR1 MNHEY and CDR2 SVGEGT. Trimming pared 7 bases from V and 9 bases from J, leaving 19 bases between.

In the case of this clone: The read finishes 3 residues shy of the CDR3 end, and the germline J gene is used to complete it. J is TRBJ2-1 and V is TRBV19; D might be TRBD2 (5 bases). The germline gives CDR1 LNHDA, CDR2 SQIVND (reference sequence). The germline V and J ends were trimmed by 5 bases and 3 bases, with 11 bases remaining between them. The CDR3 totals 14 residues. The CDR3 loop is CASSRSAGYNEQFF. The sequenced part of the CDR3 DNA is TGTGCCAGTAGTCGTAGCGCGGGCTACAATGAG.

A remark on this clone: With the read ending 3 residues before the CDR3 end, the germline J gene is used to fill in that end. This chain links TRBV6-1 with TRBJ2-7, with D uncertain. This CDR3 spans 16 amino acids. Trimming shortened V by 4 bases and J by 2 bases, and 18 bases separated the two germline ends. From germline, CDR1 is MNHNS and CDR2 SASEGT. The part of the CDR3 DNA that was read is TGTGCCAGCAGTGTTGGATCCGGGTTCCCCACCTACGAG. Translated, it gives CASSVGSGFPTYE. The complete CDR3 reads CASSVGSGFPTYEQYF.

About this clone: The CDR3 end is not reached by the read, which stops 3 residues before it; the germline J gene fills it in. V gene TRBV5-1 combines with J gene TRBJ1-6; D not resolved. The V gene lost 4 bases and the J gene lost 2 bases, with 10 bases spanning the gap. The CDR3 is 15 amino acids. CDR1 is SGHRS and CDR2 is YFSETQ in the germline V gene. The covered CDR3 bases are TGCGCCAGCAGCGTATCGGGGACCTATAATTCACCC. Protein product: CASSVSGTYNSP. The whole CDR3 sequence reads CASSVSGTYNSPLHF.

On this clone: From the germline J gene comes the end of the CDR3, since the read stops 3 residues before it. The genes are TRBV18 and TRBJ1-2, with 8 bases that match TRBD1. Looked up from germline, CDR1 is KGHSH and CDR2 is LQKENI. The CDR3 loop spans 16 amino acids. The CDR3: CASSPPGRGLILGYTF. CDR3 DNA, as far as it was read: TGTGCCAGCTCACCACCGGGCAGGGGGCTAATCTTAGGC.

Regarding this clone: The read ends 3 residues early relative to the CDR3; the germline J gene fills the gap. The V gene is TRBV30, the J gene TRBJ1-1; a possible D gene is TRBD1 (5 bases). V was pared by 0 bases and J by 4 bases, with 9 bases between. The CDR3 sequence is 13 residues long. Per germline, CDR1 GTSNPN and CDR2 SVGIG (reference sequence). Partial CDR3 DNA: TGTGCCTGGAGTGTAGGGGTGGTCACTGAA. Encoded protein: CAWSVGVVTE. The whole CDR3 region reads CAWSVGVVTEAFF.